This TCR beta chain is drawn from a study of T cell responses to AZD1222 COVID-19 vaccine (dated by TCRdb to the early 2020s). Study-wide context: AZD1222 recipients whose second dose came at about 4 weeks and those whose second dose came at about 12 weeks were combined into one group, since spike-specific TCR depth and breadth did not differ between the two schedules. TCR sequencing covered fewer than 250 trial participants: about 210 given two doses of AZD1222 and around 25 given two doses of MenACWY control vaccine. Trial participants were enrolled by age into 18-55, 56-69 and 70-plus year subgroups, with roughly 150, 30 and 60 TCR-sequenced participants respectively. Study-wide findings and limitations: Epitopes outside the regions mutated in the B.1.351 and B.1.1.7 variants were reportedly recognized by nearly half of the unique spike-specific TCRs. The 56-69-year group was small, and its depth increase did not reach significance, likely because of low power. Conclusions about previously exposed vaccinees are limited because only six or seven AZD1222 recipients were SARS-CoV-2 seropositive at baseline. The whole spike protein was spanned by vaccine-associated CD4 TCRs, and dominant responses were seen in regions 160-218 and 743-854. Most participants were white British and females outnumbered males, and the authors suggested that clonal diversity may have been underestimated. A significant rise in spike-specific TCR breadth and depth was observed after two AZD1222 doses relative to day 0 and relative to MenACWY recipients. Because no day 14 peak-response samples were available, the repertoires could be characterized only after the peak T cell response.

After removal of 5 bases from V and 4 bases from J, the junction retains 5 bases not matched to a gene. CDR1 SNHLY and CDR2 FYNNEI are derived from the germline V gene. The CDR3, cysteine through phenylalanine, is 14 amino acids long. Only the CDR3 portion is preserved as DNA: 42 bases, with reading frame beginning at the first base. A word on this clone: The antigen this receptor binds is unknown. Per-base quality was not reported, and no clone a single base away is much larger than it.

The time point label of this sample denotes: baseline before first vaccination. Samples from vaccinated people were obtained from the UK trials COV001 and COV002, which included a single-blind randomized controlled phase 2/3 trial of AZD1222 (ChAdOx1 nCoV-19) in healthy adults. For TCRbeta chain sequencing, PBMC samples from trial participants were taken at day 0 and at day 28 after the second dose. The CDR3 regions of human TCRbeta chains were analyzed by immunosequencing. On the study's bioinformatics: Repertoire TCRs were checked for matches against a reference library of SARS-CoV-2-specific TCRs that had been generated using the MIRA antigen-specificity platform. Breadth was defined as the fraction of unique TCRs that were SARS-CoV-2-associated, and depth was defined as the fraction of total T cells that were SARS-CoV-2-associated. Using the MIRA data, each spike-specific TCR was mapped to the spike region that the TCR reacts to and placed in a CD4 or CD8 class. Log10-transformed breadth and depth values were compared by one-way ANOVA with Sidak's multiple comparisons tests. TCRdb obtained this table from immuneACCESS and retained in-frame rearrangements with V and J assigned. These tables miss some clones; where compared with another copy, unresolved V genes account for less than half of the shortfall, and the remainder is unexplained. V and J calls plus clone size are reproduced from that table; the DNA served to infer D and trimming. For this sample the table gives some 110,000 clones, of which around nine tenths were detected only once. Over 8.5% of the sample is taken by the ten largest.

Sequenced here: peripheral blood, sampled on day 0 of AZD1222 vaccination. The receptor chain draws on TRBV2 and TRBJ1-2, and 9 junctional nucleotides match TRBD1. This receptor was obtained from an adult in good health. The sequence in DNA is TGTGCCAGCAGTTCACAGGGGGCCCGCTATGGCTACACCTTC. It codes for CASSSQGARYGYTF.